Sequencing of this T cell receptor beta chain was carried out in a study of beta chain features in type 1 diabetes. The V gene's germline CDR1 is SGHRS and CDR2 YFSETQ. Trimming shortened V by 5 bases and J by 6 bases, and 9 bases separated the two germline ends. This CDR3 comprises 12 residues. Since all of the isolated RNA was reverse transcribed, expressed TCRB transcripts were what got sequenced. It was found that naive, central memory and regulatory T cell samples averaged about 4 million reads. Sequencing used immunoSEQ multiplex PCR; TCRdb keeps in-frame clones, though not all of them. The repertoire holds about 210,000 clones, with 11% as singletons.

The sequencing sample was made of central memory CD4+ T cells from blood. V gene TRBV5-1 combines with J gene TRBJ2-1, with D possibly being TRBD2 (5 bases). This receptor was obtained from a man younger than 35 in good health. CDR3 protein: CASSPGVNEQFF. CDR3 bases: TGCGCCAGCAGTCCCGGGGTCAATGAGCAGTTCTTC.